Below, one TCR beta chain is given with its context. Sequencing was performed with immunoSEQ multiplex PCR; in TCRdb, only in-frame clones are kept and a portion is missing. In the table there are 150,000 to 200,000 clones, under 85% of which are singletons. Trimming removed 11 bases from V and 3 bases from J, with 13 bases in between. The CDR3 spans 13 residues. The germline V gene has CDR1 SEHNR and CDR2 FQNEAQ (reference sequence). The data were taken from a study of blood T cell repertoires in COVID-19. The receptor's source is a man between 65 and 85 years old with acute or convalescent COVID-19. Sequenced material: peripheral blood. The rearrangement uses TRBV7-9 and TRBJ1-4; weak D call: TRBD1 (6 bases). The CDR3: CASRGGSNEKLFF. The CDR3 bases are TGTGCCTCGAGGGGGGGATCTAATGAAAAACTGTTTTTT.